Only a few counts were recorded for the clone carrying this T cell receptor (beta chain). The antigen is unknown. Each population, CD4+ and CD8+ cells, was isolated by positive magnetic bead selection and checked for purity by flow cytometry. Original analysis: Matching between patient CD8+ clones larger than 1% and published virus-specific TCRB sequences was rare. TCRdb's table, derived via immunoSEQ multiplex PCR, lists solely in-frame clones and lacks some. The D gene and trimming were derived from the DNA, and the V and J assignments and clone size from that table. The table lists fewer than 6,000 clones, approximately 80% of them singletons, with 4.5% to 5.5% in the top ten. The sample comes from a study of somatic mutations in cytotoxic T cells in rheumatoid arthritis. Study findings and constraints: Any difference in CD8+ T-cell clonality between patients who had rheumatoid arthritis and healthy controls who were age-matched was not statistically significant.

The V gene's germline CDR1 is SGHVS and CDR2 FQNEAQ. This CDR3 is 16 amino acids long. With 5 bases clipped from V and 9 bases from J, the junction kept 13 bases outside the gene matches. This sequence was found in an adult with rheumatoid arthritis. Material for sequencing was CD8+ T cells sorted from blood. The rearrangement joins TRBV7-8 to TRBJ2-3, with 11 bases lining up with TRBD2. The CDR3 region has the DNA TGTGCCAGCAGCCTGAGGGCTAGCGGGAGGAAGGTGACGCAGTATTTT. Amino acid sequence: CASSLRASGRKVTQYF.